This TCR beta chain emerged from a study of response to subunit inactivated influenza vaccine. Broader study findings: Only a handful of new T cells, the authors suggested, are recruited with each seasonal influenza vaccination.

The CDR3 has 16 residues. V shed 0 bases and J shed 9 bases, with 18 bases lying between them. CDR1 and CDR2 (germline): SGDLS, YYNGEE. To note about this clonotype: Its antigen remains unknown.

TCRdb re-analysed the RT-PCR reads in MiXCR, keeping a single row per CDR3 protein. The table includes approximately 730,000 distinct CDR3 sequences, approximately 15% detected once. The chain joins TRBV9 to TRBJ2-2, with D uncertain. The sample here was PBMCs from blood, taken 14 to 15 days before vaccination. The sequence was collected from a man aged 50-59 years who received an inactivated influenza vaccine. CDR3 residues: CASSVGMIGRPRELFF. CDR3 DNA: TGTGCCAGCAGCGTAGGAATGATCGGCAGACCTCGGGAGCTGTTTTTT.